This is a list of T cell receptor beta chains from one sample in a study of early T cells in non-severe SARS-CoV-2 infection. TCRdb re-derived calls from the 5' RACE reads in MiXCR, one entry per CDR3 protein. Seen here are roughly 55,000 distinct CDR3 sequences, 11% observed once, and the top ten hold 10% to 13%. The sample taken for sequencing was whole blood. The source of these receptors is an adult who was a healthcare worker with PCR-confirmed SARS-CoV-2 infection or an uninfected control (not recorded which). CDR3s include the opening cysteine and the closing phenylalanine or tryptophan.

V gene,J gene,CDR3 protein
TRBV10-3,TRBJ1-6,CAISEEQGTSSYNSPLHF
TRBV6-5,TRBJ2-5,CASSYAAQETQYF
TRBV4-2,TRBJ2-2,CASSREVKRDTGELFF
TRBV29-1,TRBJ2-7,CSVEPFPGTGGSEQYF
TRBV7-2,TRBJ1-3,CASSLDVVLGNTIYF
TRBV28,TRBJ1-5,CASSYGLVGQPQHF
TRBV21-1,TRBJ2-7,CASGQGLADQEGGYEQYF
TRBV7-8,TRBJ2-3,CASSFSGWTGGDTQYF
TRBV3-1,TRBJ1-2,CASSHGMGGYTF
TRBV7-3,TRBJ2-4,CASSYEGTNIQYF
TRBV12-3/TRBV12-4,TRBJ1-5,CASSLIGFQPQHF
TRBV2,TRBJ1-1,CASSADSRVNTEAFF
TRBV27,TRBJ2-7,CAIGRYEQYF
TRBV5-1,TRBJ2-1,CASSLEGSRNEQFF
TRBV6-1,TRBJ1-5,CASSEAHTQPQHF
TRBV28,TRBJ1-2,CASSGGYGYTF
TRBV7-8,TRBJ1-3,CASSAMTNTIYF
TRBV28,TRBJ2-3,CASGTSSTDTQYF